The 10 T cell receptor beta chains reported below all come from one sample, sequenced in a study of tissue T cells after allogeneic stem cell transplantation. The method was immunoSEQ multiplex PCR; TCRdb's version includes in-frame clones alone and lacks a portion of them. This sample has about 48,000 clones, with 73% found just once. The sample consisted of sorted cells pooled from one or two spleens. These receptors were obtained from a pool of C57BL/6 mice in good health.

This clone turned up a few times. Any gene name here is a mouse gene name. The observed sequence ends 1 residue before the CDR3 terminus, with the missing tail filled in from the germline J gene. The chain links TRBV2 to TRBJ2-7; 12 positions match TRBD1. With 4 bases clipped from V and 4 bases from J, the junction kept 5 bases outside the gene matches. The CDR3 sequence is 15 residues long. Germline CDR1 and CDR2: LGHNA and YSYQKL. CDR3 amino acids: CASSPPGQGAYEQYF. Partial CDR3 DNA: TGTGCCAGCAGCCCTCCGGGACAGGGGGCTTATGAACAGTAC.

To note about this clone: Mouse germline and gene names are used. The read terminates 1 residue ahead of where the CDR3 ends, so the germline J gene completes it. The chain uses TRBV13-3 and TRBJ1-2; D unclear. The germline gives CDR1 NNHDY, CDR2 SYVADS. The CDR3 runs 12 residues. V lost 5 bases, J lost 0 bases, and 5 bases lay in between. The sequenced part of the CDR3 DNA is TGTGCCAGCAGGACATCAAACTCCGACTACACC. Protein product: CASRTSNSDYT. The CDR3 as a whole reads CASRTSNSDYTF.

Worth noting for this clone: Genes and germline come from the mouse. The CDR3 end is not reached by the read, which stops 1 residue before it; the germline J gene fills it in. The chain carries TRBV13-2 and TRBJ1-1; 9 nucleotides align to TRBD1. The CDR3 is made up of 16 amino acids. V shed 0 bases and J 1 base; nucleotides not matched to a gene: 4. In germline, CDR1 is NNHNN, CDR2 SYGAGS (reference sequence). The CDR3 loop is CASGDAPGQGNTEVFF. The part of the CDR3 DNA that was read is TGTGCCAGCGGTGATGCCCCGGGACAGGGGAACACAGAAGTCTTC.

This clone was detected only a few times. Mouse germline and gene names are used. The read is 1 residue too short to cover the CDR3 end, so that end is filled in from the germline J gene. The V call is TRBV3, the J call TRBJ2-7; no definite D call. There are 14 residues in the CDR3. Germline V gives CDR1 SNHLY, CDR2 FYNGKV (reference sequence). Trimming cost V 1 base and J 4 bases, with 11 bases left between them. This CDR3 reads CASSLEGRRYEQYF. The DNA read from the CDR3 is TGTGCCAGCAGCTTAGAGGGAAGGAGGTATGAACAGTAC.

Notes on this clone: Genes and germline come from the mouse. The DNA ends 1 residue before the CDR3 does, and the rest of the CDR3 is filled in from the germline J gene. This chain connects TRBV1 to TRBJ2-4, with 7 bases aligning to TRBD2. Germline CDR1 NSQYPW, CDR2 LRSPGD (reference sequence). The CDR3 loop spans 13 amino acids. Trimming removed 5 bases from V and 6 bases from J; junction bases left unmatched: 5. The CDR3 here is CTCSSGGGNTLYF. The covered CDR3 bases are TGCACCTGCAGTTCTGGGGGAGGGAACACCTTGTAC.

Comment on this clone: Gene names are mouse gene names. The read gets to within 1 residue of the CDR3 end, and the germline J gene fills in the rest. The rearrangement joins TRBV3 to TRBJ2-1, with TRBD2 matching 10 bases. CDR1 is SNHLY and CDR2 is FYNGKV in the germline V gene (reference sequence). V shed 5 bases and J 5 bases; nucleotides not matched to a gene: 3. This CDR3 has 14 residues. This CDR3 reads CASSILGGDAEQFF. Partial CDR3 DNA: TGTGCCAGCAGCATACTGGGGGGGGATGCTGAGCAGTTC.

Concerning this clone: Germline and genes here are mouse. Read data end 1 residue before the CDR3 end; the end is taken from the germline J gene. The chain couples TRBV31 to TRBJ2-5, with 10 bases identical to TRBD2. This CDR3 comprises 14 residues. V trimming: 0 bases; J trimming: 10 bases; junction bases outside the gene matches: 7. Germline-derived CDR1 and CDR2 are GKSSPN and SITVG. The CDR3 protein is CAWSLATGGSPQYF. The CDR3 DNA, read in part, is TGTGCCTGGAGTCTAGCGACTGGGGGGAGTCCCCAGTAC.

This clone was seen only once. Mouse gene names and germline throughout. The read stops 1 residue short of the end of the CDR3; the missing end is completed from the germline J gene. In the same sample, other DNA sequences code for this CDR3. The chain recombines TRBV15 with TRBJ2-2; 12 bases align to TRBD2. Germline-derived CDR1 and CDR2 are SGHND and FRSKSL. CDR3 length: 17 amino acids. The V and J ends lost 5 bases and 3 bases, in that order; junction bases with no gene match: 7. CDR3 loop: CASSPDWGGADTGQLYF. The CDR3 DNA, read in part, is TGTGCCAGCAGTCCCGACTGGGGGGGCGCGGACACCGGGCAGCTCTAC.

Note on this clone: Mouse gene names and germline throughout. The CDR3 end falls 1 residue outside the read, so it is completed with the germline J gene. V and J are TRBV3 and TRBJ2-5; D perhaps matches TRBD2 (5 bases). V was trimmed by 1 base and J by 0 bases, leaving 8 bases between them. This CDR3 spans 15 amino acids. Germline V gene sequence: CDR1 SNHLY, CDR2 FYNGKV (reference sequence). The CDR3 protein is CASSLGWGNQDTQYF. The CDR3 bases that were read are TGTGCCAGCAGCTTAGGTTGGGGTAACCAAGACACCCAGTAC.

This clone was picked up a small number of times. Genes and germline are mouse. The CDR3 end is not reached by the read, which stops 1 residue before it; the germline J gene fills it in. The sample has other DNA sequences that encode this CDR3 too. This chain joins TRBV12-2 and TRBJ2-7; a weak D match, TRBD1 (5 bases). Germline V lookup: CDR1 SGHLS, CDR2 HYDKME. The ends were cut back, 2 bases at V and 4 bases at J, with 5 bases in the middle. This CDR3 spans 11 amino acids. The CDR3 sequence: CASSQGYEQYF. CDR3 DNA (partial): TGTGCCAGCTCTCAGGGGTATGAACAGTAC.